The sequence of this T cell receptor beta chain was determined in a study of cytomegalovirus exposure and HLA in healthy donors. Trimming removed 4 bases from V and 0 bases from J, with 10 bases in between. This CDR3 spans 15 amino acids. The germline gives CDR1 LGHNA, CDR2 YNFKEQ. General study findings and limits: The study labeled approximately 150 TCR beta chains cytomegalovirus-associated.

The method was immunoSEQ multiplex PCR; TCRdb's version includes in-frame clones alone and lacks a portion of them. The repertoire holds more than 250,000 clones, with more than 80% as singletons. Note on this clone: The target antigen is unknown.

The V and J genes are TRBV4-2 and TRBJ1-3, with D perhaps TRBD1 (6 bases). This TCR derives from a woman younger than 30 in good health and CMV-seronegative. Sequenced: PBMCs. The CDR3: CASSRGQSSGNTIYF. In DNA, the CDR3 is TGTGCCAGCAGCCGAGGACAGTCCTCTGGAAACACCATATATTTT.